Below are 12 T cell receptor beta chains sequenced from a single sample in a study of human T cells and chemical hapten exposure. Time point: patch test 3, about 24 weeks after DPC sensitization. As for treatment: therapeutic diphenylcyclopropenone sensitization with weekly scalp DPC. Each CDR3 protein is one row after TCRdb ran MiXCR on the RACE reads. The sample includes about 160,000 distinct CDR3 sequences, roughly 26% of them seen just once. This specimen was whole blood, taken in connection with sensitization to the hapten diphenylcyclopropenone (DPC). The receptor source for this set is a woman between 18 and 30 years old with alopecia areata. Some clones in this sample may be carry-over from other donors' samples.

This chain joins TRBV7-9 and TRBJ2-7, with a possible D match to TRBD1 (5 bases). The CDR3 is 14 residues long. Germline CDR1 is SEHNR and CDR2 is FQNEAQ (reference sequence). The ends were cut back, 3 bases at V and 4 bases at J, with 13 bases in the middle. In DNA form, the CDR3 reads TGTGCCAGCAGCTTGGGGCAGGGCGAGTACGAGCAGTACTTC. Translating gives CASSLGQGEYEQYF.

The CDR3 region has the DNA TGTGCCAGCAGCTCGGGACTAGCGGTCCCGTTCTTC. Its translation: CASSSGLAVPFF. The chain links TRBV7-9 to TRBJ2-1, with 11 nucleotides matching TRBD2. The V segment lost 4 bases and the J segment 15 bases; nucleotides outside the gene matches: 5. Germline V lookup: CDR1 SEHNR, CDR2 FQNEAQ (reference sequence). CDR3 length: 12 amino acids.

The rearrangement joins TRBV6-5 to TRBJ2-3; 7 bases agree with TRBD2. J lost 4 bases, V lost 5 bases, and 9 bases had no gene match. The germline gives CDR1 MNHEY, CDR2 SVGAGI. This CDR3 region has 15 residues. This CDR3 is CASSRTRSLPDTQYF. CDR3 in DNA: TGTGCCAGCAGTCGGACTAGGTCCCTCCCAGATACGCAGTATTTT.

The chain carries TRBV11-2 and TRBJ2-7, with 11 bases aligning to TRBD1. The CDR3 is made up of 15 amino acids. Looked up from germline, CDR1 is SGHAT and CDR2 is FQNNGV. V gave up 1 base and J gave up 3 bases; unmatched junction bases: 2. The CDR3 is CASSLGTGGRYEQYF. In DNA form, the CDR3 reads TGTGCCAGCAGCTTAGGGACAGGGGGCCGCTACGAGCAGTACTTC.

At least ten counts were recorded for this clonotype. DNA for the CDR3: TGTGCCAGTAGTACCACCGGGACAGGGAGCCGGCAGTACTTC. Translating it yields CASSTTGTGSRQYF. The gene calls are TRBV19 and TRBJ2-7; 9 nucleotides agree with TRBD1. The V gene end was trimmed by 4 bases and the J gene end by 9 bases; junction bases not matched to a gene: 10. The CDR3 consists of 14 residues. From germline, CDR1 is LNHDA and CDR2 SQIVND (reference sequence).

The V gene is TRBV4-3, the J gene TRBJ2-1; TRBD2 matches 8 bases. V gave up 0 bases and J gave up 4 bases; unmatched junction bases: 5. The CDR3 is 16 amino acids. Germline V gives CDR1 LGHNA, CDR2 YSLEER. Here the CDR3 reads CASSQDPSGGYNEQFF. The CDR3 DNA follows: TGCGCCAGCAGCCAAGATCCCAGCGGGGGTTACAATGAGCAGTTCTTC.

This clonotype showed up many times. The chain carries TRBV5-6 and TRBJ2-3; 11 bases align to TRBD2. The V and J ends lost 5 bases and 2 bases, in that order; junction bases with no gene match: 10. The CDR3 sequence is 17 residues long. The germline V gene encodes CDR1 SGHDT and CDR2 YYEEEE. The DNA of the CDR3 is TGTGCCAGCAGTCCCGGGACTAGCGGACTCTTCACAGATACGCAGTATTTT. Protein sequence: CASSPGTSGLFTDTQYF.

The chain is built from TRBV28 and TRBJ2-7; no definite D call. The length of the CDR3 is 11 residues. Germline loops: CDR1 MDHEN, CDR2 SYDVKM. Trimming left V 4 bases short and J 6 bases short, with 7 bases between. Here the CDR3 reads CASSWSREQYF. As DNA, the CDR3 is TGTGCCAGCAGTTGGTCACGCGAGCAGTACTTC.

Only a few counts were recorded for this clonotype. The J gene is TRBJ2-1, the V gene TRBV10-3, with 10 nucleotides matching TRBD2. Per the germline V gene, CDR1 is ENHRY and CDR2 is SYGVKD. CDR3 size: 14 residues. Losses at the gene ends were 7 bases for V and 6 bases for J; bases not matched to a gene: 6. CDR3 sequence reads: CAITLSGRANEQFF. The CDR3 coding sequence is TGTGCCATCACCCTAAGCGGGAGGGCCAATGAGCAGTTCTTC.

The rearrangement links TRBV29-1 to TRBJ1-5; 11 bases match TRBD1. This CDR3 region has 13 residues. V trimming: 7 bases; J trimming: 5 bases; junction bases outside the gene matches: 4. Germline CDR1 reads SQVTM; CDR2 reads ANQGSEA. CDR3 coding DNA: TGCAGCGGGGGACAGGGGGTCGATCAGCCCCAGCATTTT. It specifies CSGGQGVDQPQHF.

This chain links TRBV20-1 with TRBJ1-1; 7 nucleotides agree with TRBD1. Germline V gene lookup returns CDR1 DFQATT and CDR2 SNEGSKA (reference sequence). The length of the CDR3 is 13 residues. Trimming at V came to 3 bases and at J to 4 bases, leaving 5 bases not matched to a gene. The CDR3 region has the DNA TGCAGTGCTAGCGGAGGGACAGCCACTGAAGCTTTCTTT. It codes for CSASGGTATEAFF.

The V gene is TRBV10-2, the J gene TRBJ1-5; D is unclear. Trimming took 3 bases from V and 6 from J, leaving 6 bases between them. The CDR3 length is 12 residues. Germline V lookup: CDR1 WSHSY, CDR2 SAAADI. In DNA, the CDR3 is TGCGCCAGCAGTGATTTTCGTCAGCCCCAGCATTTT. Amino acids: CASSDFRQPQHF.